This T cell receptor beta chain emerged from a study of post-analysis software for immune sequencing data. Carried by the TCR beta cDNA libraries were unique molecular identifiers. Via MiXCR, TCRdb re-called the PCR reads, giving one row per CDR3 protein. The table records around 400,000 distinct CDR3 sequences, 30% to 45% of them present only once. Sequencing was carried out using blood. The TCR sequence derives from a girl aged 2 to 9 with multiple sclerosis.

The chain's CDR3 is CASSPVPWGGGQPQHF. In DNA form, the CDR3 reads TGTGCCAGCTCACCAGTCCCTTGGGGGGGAGGCCAGCCCCAGCATTTT. The rearrangement uses TRBV18 and TRBJ1-5, with a tentative D call TRBD1 (5 bases). V was clipped by 2 bases and J by 7 bases, with 18 bases between them. The germline V gene has CDR1 KGHSH and CDR2 LQKENI. The CDR3 consists of 16 residues. The full variable domain, rest sourced from reference TRBV18 and TRBJ1-5, is NAGVMQNPRHLVRRRGQEARLRCSPMKGHSHVYWYRQLPEEGLKFMVYLQKENIIDESGMPKERFSAEFPKEGPSILRIQQVVRGDSAAYFCASSPVPWGGGQPQHFGDGTRLSIL.